Below are 10 T cell receptor beta chains sequenced from a single sample in a study of OX40 agonist ivuxolimab in advanced cancers. Here immunoSEQ multiplex PCR was the method, and the copy in TCRdb shows in-frame clones only, minus some. Here the sample spans more than 100,000 clones, roughly 93% being singletons. This material consisted of CD4+ or CD8+ T cells sorted from blood, taken in a trial of the OX40 agonist ivuxolimab. The receptors derive from an adult with an advanced solid tumor such as melanoma, head and neck, liver or kidney cancer.

V usage is TRBV9 and J usage is TRBJ2-2; tentatively, D is TRBD1 or TRBD2 (5 bases each). V lost 4 bases to trimming and J lost 1 base, with 11 bases between them. Germline V gene data show CDR1 as SGDLS and CDR2 as YYNGEE. The CDR3 covers 15 residues. Here the CDR3 reads CASSSGTVNTGELFF. The CDR3 nucleotides are TGTGCCAGCAGCTCCGGGACGGTGAACACCGGGGAGCTGTTTTTT.

This clone was picked up one time. The J gene is TRBJ2-5, the V gene TRBV4-1; TRBD2 might be the D (5 bases). The germline V and J ends were trimmed by 4 bases and 11 bases, with 14 bases remaining between them. Germline V CDR1 and CDR2: MGHRA, YSYEKL. This CDR3 region has 12 residues. CDR3: CASSRPGRRQYF. For the CDR3, the DNA is TGCGCCAGCAGCCGCCCCGGTCGGAGGCAGTACTTC.

This chain uses TRBV27 with TRBJ2-4; a possible D gene is TRBD2 (6 bases). V was shortened by 11 bases and J by 4 bases, with 21 bases between the two germline ends. CDR3 length: 15 amino acids. Germline CDR1 MNHEY, CDR2 SMNVEV (reference sequence). In nucleotides, the CDR3 is TGTGCCTCGCGTAGAATAGCGGTACCTAAAAACATTCAGTACTTC. Amino acid sequence: CASRRIAVPKNIQYF.

This chain uses TRBV25-1 with TRBJ2-5; D not certain. Germline CDR1 and CDR2: MGHDK and SYGVNS. This CDR3 has 13 amino acids. The V end was cut by 4 bases, the J end by 8 bases, with 14 bases between. DNA for the CDR3: TGTGCCAGCAGTGGTATGACCACCGGCACCCAGTACTTC. It encodes CASSGMTTGTQYF. Filled out from reference TRBV25-1 and TRBJ2-5, the complete variable domain reads EADIYQTPRYLVIGTGKKITLECSQTMGHDKMYWYQQDPGMELHLIHYSYGVNSTEKGDLSSESTVSRIRTEHFPLTLESARPSHTSQYLCASSGMTTGTQYFGPGTRLLVL.

The chain is built from TRBV7-9 and TRBJ2-7; D might be TRBD2 (6 bases). Trimming shortened V by 5 bases and J by 0 bases, and 14 bases separated the two germline ends. The germline CDR1 and CDR2 sequences are SEHNR and FQNEAQ (reference sequence). This CDR3 comprises 15 residues. The CDR3 loop reads CASSPTSVSSYEQYF. The CDR3 coding sequence is TGTGCCAGCAGCCCGACTAGTGTGAGCTCCTACGAGCAGTACTTC. Complete variable domain (other parts from reference TRBV7-9 and TRBJ2-7): DTGVSQNPRHKITKRGQNVTFRCDPISEHNRLYWYRQTLGQGPEFLTYFQNEAQLEKSRLLSDRFSAERPKGSFSTLEIQRTEQGDSAMYLCASSPTSVSSYEQYFGPGTRLTVT.

The V and J genes are TRBV28 and TRBJ1-5, with no clear D. This CDR3 has 13 amino acids. Trimming removed 7 bases from V and 6 bases from J, with 13 bases in between. Germline CDR1 reads MDHEN; CDR2 reads SYDVKM. The CDR3 DNA sequence: TGTGCCAGCACACTTTGGGAGGGTCAGCCCCAGCATTTT. It specifies CASTLWEGQPQHF.

V and J are TRBV4-2 and TRBJ2-1; D is perhaps TRBD2 (7 bases). From germline, CDR1 is LGHNA and CDR2 YNFKEQ. The CDR3 spans 16 residues. V lost 4 bases to trimming and J lost 8 bases, with 21 bases between them. CDR3 region: CASSRRGGAPVDEQFF. The CDR3 DNA is TGTGCCAGCAGCCGGCGAGGGGGGGCCCCAGTCGATGAGCAGTTCTTC.

V usage is TRBV23-1 and J usage is TRBJ1-5, with D unresolved. TRBV23-1 is marked as an open reading frame, function uncertain. This CDR3 has 11 residues. With 2 bases removed from V and 4 bases from J, the gap between germline ends came to 0 bases. Here the CDR3 reads CASSQNQPQHF. Written as DNA, the CDR3 is TGCGCCAGCAGTCAAAATCAGCCCCAGCATTTT.

The rearrangement joins TRBV4-3 to TRBJ2-3, with D maybe TRBD2 (6 bases). This CDR3 comprises 16 residues. Trimming stripped 0 bases from V and 1 base from J, with 11 bases between. Looked up from germline, CDR1 is LGHNA and CDR2 is YSLEER. The CDR3 is CASSQEPSGGTDTQYF. The CDR3 DNA reads TGCGCCAGCAGCCAAGAGCCGTCGGGGGGCACAGATACGCAGTATTTT.

The CDR3 here is CASSPMDRQTEAFF. For the CDR3, the DNA is TGTGCCAGCAGTCCGATGGACAGGCAAACTGAAGCTTTCTTT. V and J are TRBV11-1 and TRBJ1-1; 7 bases line up with TRBD1. The CDR3 is 14 residues long. V was clipped by 6 bases and J by 5 bases; unmatched bases: 9. Germline lookup yields CDR1 SGHAT and CDR2 FQDESV (reference sequence).